This TCR beta chain was observed in a study of control samples from healthy donors and cancer patients. Here immunoSEQ multiplex PCR was the method, and the copy in TCRdb shows in-frame clones only, minus some. The table shows 6,000 to 7,500 clones, with over 70% occurring only once. From germline, CDR1 is SGHDT and CDR2 YYEEEE. Trimming at V came to 4 bases and at J to 2 bases, leaving 11 bases not matched to a gene. The CDR3 runs 16 residues. The chain uses TRBV5-6 and TRBJ2-7; 8 nucleotides align to TRBD1. The sequence came from a male donor with melanoma. The sequenced sample consisted of formalin-fixed, paraffin-embedded tissue. For the CDR3, the DNA is TGTGCCAGCAGCCCCGGACAGGGAAGTTGGCCCTACGAGCAGTACTTC. The encoded protein is CASSPGQGSWPYEQYF.